The 19 T cell receptor beta chains below come from one sample, sequenced in a study of early T cells in non-severe SARS-CoV-2 infection. TCRdb itself ran the 5' RACE reads through MiXCR, one entry per CDR3 protein. This table holds 55,000 to 75,000 distinct CDR3 sequences, approximately 7.7% found once. Sample: whole blood. These receptors were obtained from an adult who was a healthcare worker with PCR-confirmed SARS-CoV-2 infection or an uninfected control (not recorded which).

V is TRBV24-1 and J is TRBJ2-1; a possible D gene is TRBD1 (6 bases). The V end lost 6 bases, the J end lost 4 bases, and 18 bases lay between the germline ends. The V gene's germline CDR1 is KGHDR and CDR2 SFDVKD. The CDR3 is 16 residues long. In DNA, the CDR3 is TGTGCCACCAGTACCCTCAGGGGAGCGGAATACAATGAGCAGTTCTTC. It translates to CATSTLRGAEYNEQFF.

In this sample, this clonotype turned up many times. The genes are TRBV12-3 or TRBV12-4 and TRBJ2-5; 8 bases fit TRBD2. Trimming removed 1 base from V and 5 bases from J; junction bases left unmatched: 6. This CDR3 spans 15 amino acids. CDR3: CASSLVGAGGETQYF. CDR3 DNA: TGTGCCAGCAGTTTAGTGGGCGCGGGAGGTGAGACCCAGTACTTC.

The chain has TRBV30 and TRBJ2-5, with TRBD1 identical over 11 bases. The germline V gene encodes CDR1 GTSNPN and CDR2 SVGIG (reference sequence). Germline trimming cut 1 base from V and 7 bases from J; bases unmatched to any gene: 11. This CDR3 spans 16 amino acids. CDR3 in amino acids: CAWSGPLRGQGATQYF. The CDR3 bases are TGTGCCTGGAGTGGTCCCTTGCGCGGACAGGGGGCGACCCAGTACTTC.

This clonotype was recorded a few times. V usage is TRBV7-9 and J usage is TRBJ2-2; D gene uncertain. V lost 1 base and J 3 bases, leaving 6 bases between the germline ends. Germline CDR1 reads SEHNR; CDR2 reads FQNEAQ (reference sequence). This CDR3 region has 14 residues. CDR3 DNA: TGTGCCAGCAGCTTAGGGCTAGACACCGGGGAGCTGTTTTTT. Translation gives CASSLGLDTGELFF.

This clonotype was detected many times. The chain is built from TRBV19 and TRBJ1-2; perhaps TRBD1 as D (6 bases). Germline assignment: CDR1 LNHDA and CDR2 SQIVND (reference sequence). Deletions cut 2 bases from V and 2 bases from J, with 9 bases between. This CDR3 has 14 amino acids. The CDR3 DNA reads TGTGCCAGTAGTATAATGACAGGCAACTATGGCTACACCTTC. Protein product: CASSIMTGNYGYTF.

This clonotype was seen repeatedly, ten times or more. This rearrangement joins TRBV5-1 to TRBJ2-1, with 8 nucleotides matching TRBD2. The germline CDR1 and CDR2 sequences are SGHRS and YFSETQ. V shed 7 bases and J 0 bases; nucleotides not matched to a gene: 6. CDR3 length equals 15 residues. CDR3 region: CASGPSGPSYNEQFF. The CDR3 DNA reads as TGCGCCAGCGGTCCTAGCGGGCCCTCCTACAATGAGCAGTTCTTC.

The chain combines TRBV20-1 with TRBJ1-1; D remains unclear. V was trimmed by 5 bases and J by 2 bases, leaving 6 bases between them. The CDR3 consists of 11 residues. Germline CDR1 and CDR2: DFQATT and SNEGSKA (reference sequence). CDR3 loop: CSALSNTEAFF. CDR3 nucleotide sequence: TGCAGTGCTCTAAGTAACACTGAAGCTTTCTTT.

This clonotype was observed many times. This sequence joins TRBV2 and TRBJ1-1; no definite D call. The germline V and J ends were trimmed by 2 bases and 0 bases, with 10 bases remaining between them. Germline CDR1 reads SNHLY; CDR2 reads FYNNEI. The CDR3 has 15 amino acids. The CDR3 is CASSERENLNTEAFF. DNA of the CDR3: TGTGCCAGCAGTGAACGGGAGAATTTGAACACTGAAGCTTTCTTT.

This clonotype has only a few counts. CDR3 amino acids: CAISESTSGRVYEQYF. The CDR3 nucleotides are TGTGCCATCAGTGAGTCGACTAGCGGGCGAGTATACGAGCAGTACTTC. The chain combines TRBV10-3 with TRBJ2-7; 10 bases map to TRBD2. The V segment lost 0 bases and the J segment 4 bases; nucleotides outside the gene matches: 6. CDR3 size: 16 residues. Germline V gives CDR1 ENHRY, CDR2 SYGVKD.

This clonotype was found many times. At one end, the junction sequence differs from germline, possibly due to a read error. V gene TRBV27 combines with J gene TRBJ2-1, with a possible D match to TRBD1 (5 bases). The germline V gene has CDR1 MNHEY and CDR2 SMNVEV (reference sequence). This CDR3 comprises 13 residues. CDR3 sequence: CASSLSFRGAKFF. In DNA form, the CDR3 reads TGTGCCAGCAGTCTATCCTTTCGTGGGGCGAAGTTCTTC.

This clonotype showed up many times. This chain uses TRBV6-2 or TRBV6-3 with TRBJ2-3, with 13 bases lining up with TRBD2. The CDR3 has 16 amino acids. Unmatched junction bases numbered 6, after V lost 5 bases and J lost 4 bases. CDR1 MNHEY and CDR2 SVGEGT come from the germline V gene. DNA for the CDR3: TGTGCCAGCAGTCCCGGACTAGCGGGAGCGGCAGATACGCAGTATTTT. Amino acid sequence: CASSPGLAGAADTQYF.

The table lists this clonotype with many counts. This chain joins TRBV29-1 and TRBJ1-1; D gene unclear. Between the trimmed V and J ends, which lost 4 bases and 8 bases, there was a span of 11 bases. In germline, CDR1 is SQVTM, CDR2 ANQGSEA. The CDR3 totals 11 residues. The CDR3 region has the DNA TGCAGCGTTGGGGCGGTTCGAGAAGCTTTCTTT. This codes for CSVGAVREAFF.

This clonotype was counted between two and nine times. The CDR3 nucleotides read TGTGCCAGCAGTCTTCCGGTCAGCGGGAGGGGTGAGCAGTTCTTC. Translating it yields CASSLPVSGRGEQFF. This rearrangement joins TRBV28 to TRBJ2-1; 10 positions match TRBD2. Trimming took 5 bases from V and 9 from J; bases not matched to a gene: 10. The CDR3 totals 15 residues. CDR1 and CDR2 (germline): MDHEN, SYDVKM.

At least ten counts were recorded for this clonotype. The V and J genes are TRBV12-3 or TRBV12-4 and TRBJ2-4, with D unresolved. Trimming shortened V by 4 bases and J by 8 bases, and 12 bases separated the two germline ends. CDR3 size: 13 residues. CDR3 protein: CASSSHSTDIQYF. DNA of the CDR3: TGTGCCAGCAGTTCCCATAGTACGGACATTCAGTACTTC.

This clonotype was observed at least ten times. The chain uses TRBV28 and TRBJ2-1; 9 positions agree with TRBD1. The CDR3 covers 16 residues. The V and J ends lost 9 bases and 2 bases, in that order; junction bases with no gene match: 11. Per the germline V gene, CDR1 is MDHEN and CDR2 is SYDVKM. The CDR3 region is CASQSGQGRTYNEQFF. CDR3 nucleotide sequence: TGTGCCAGTCAGTCCGGACAGGGGAGAACCTACAATGAGCAGTTCTTC.

This clonotype was observed at least ten times. This chain uses TRBV28 with TRBJ1-3; D is unresolved. The V end lost 3 bases, the J end lost 3 bases, and 0 bases lay between the germline ends. The germline gives CDR1 MDHEN, CDR2 SYDVKM. This CDR3 region has 11 residues. The CDR3 DNA reads TGTGCCAGCAGTTTTGGAAACACCATATATTTT. The encoded protein is CASSFGNTIYF. Complete variable domain (other parts from reference TRBV28 and TRBJ1-3): DVKVTQSSRYLVKRTGEKVFLECVQDMDHENMFWYRQDPGLGLRLIYFSYDVKMKEKGDIPEGYSVSREKKERFSLILESASTNQTSMYLCASSFGNTIYFGEGSWLTVV.

This clonotype was recorded a few times. The chain carries TRBV7-2 and TRBJ1-2, with D possibly matching TRBD1 (6 bases). There are 15 residues in the CDR3. Trimming removed 4 bases from V and 4 bases from J, with 16 bases in between. The V gene's germline CDR1 is SGHTA and CDR2 FQGNSA. CDR3 sequence (DNA): TGTGCCAGCAGCTCCCACCCCGGGGGCATCTATGGCTACACCTTC. Encoded protein: CASSSHPGGIYGYTF.

In its sample, this clonotype was seen once. CDR3 protein: CSASMGDTQYF. The DNA of the CDR3 is TGCAGTGCTAGTATGGGCGACACGCAGTATTTT. J is TRBJ2-3 and V is TRBV20-1; D uncertain. Germline CDR1 is DFQATT and CDR2 is SNEGSKA (reference sequence). V was clipped by 3 bases and J by 9 bases, with 10 bases between them. The CDR3 is 11 amino acids.

There are a few counts of this clonotype. V gene TRBV9 combines with J gene TRBJ2-2; 10 bases map to TRBD2. The CDR3 has 15 residues. CDR1 is SGDLS, CDR2 YYNGEE, per germline. V lost 7 bases and J lost 5; bases outside the gene matches: 8. CDR3 sequence: CASGVAGGLTGELFF. For the CDR3, the DNA is TGTGCCAGCGGTGTAGCGGGAGGTCTGACCGGGGAGCTGTTTTTT.